This T cell receptor (beta chain) was profiled in a study of cytomegalovirus exposure and HLA in healthy donors. Study-level points and caveats: Productive rates of about 90% or about 30% were seen for most TCR beta V segments in an earlier analysis.

About this clone: Its matching antigen is unknown. Other nucleotide sequences in the sample specify the same CDR3.

The CDR3 extends over 13 amino acids. Trimming shortened V by 8 bases and J by 5 bases, and 16 bases separated the two germline ends. The V gene's germline CDR1 is MNHEY and CDR2 SMNVEV (reference sequence). The PCR made use of 60 Vbeta and 13 Jbeta primers. Here immunoSEQ multiplex PCR was the method, and the copy in TCRdb shows in-frame clones only, minus some. The sample lists over 85,000 clones, roughly 85% seen once, with around 2.6% in the top ten. The origin of this receptor is a man between 35 and 55 years old in good health and CMV-seronegative. This chain uses TRBV27 with TRBJ2-7; possibly TRBD1 for D (6 bases). The sequenced sample consisted of PBMCs. The CDR3 DNA sequence: TGTGCCAGCCAAGGGGGATTAGTTGACGAGCAGTACTTC. The encoded protein is CASQGGLVDEQYF.